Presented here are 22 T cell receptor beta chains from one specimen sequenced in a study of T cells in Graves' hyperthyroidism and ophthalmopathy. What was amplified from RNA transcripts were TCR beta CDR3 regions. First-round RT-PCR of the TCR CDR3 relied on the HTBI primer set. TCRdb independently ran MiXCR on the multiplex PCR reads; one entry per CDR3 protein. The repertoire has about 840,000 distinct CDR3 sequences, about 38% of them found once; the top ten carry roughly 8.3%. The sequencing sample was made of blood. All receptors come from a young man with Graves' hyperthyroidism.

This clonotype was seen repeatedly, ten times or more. CDR3 protein: CASSLKVSNQPQHF. CDR3 sequence (DNA): TGTGCCAGCAGCTTGAAGGTTAGCAATCAGCCCCAGCATTTT. This chain links TRBV7-8 with TRBJ1-5; D gene unclear. The CDR3 contains 14 residues. Trimming cost V 3 bases and J 0 bases, with 6 bases left between them. Germline V gene lookup returns CDR1 SGHVS and CDR2 FQNEAQ.

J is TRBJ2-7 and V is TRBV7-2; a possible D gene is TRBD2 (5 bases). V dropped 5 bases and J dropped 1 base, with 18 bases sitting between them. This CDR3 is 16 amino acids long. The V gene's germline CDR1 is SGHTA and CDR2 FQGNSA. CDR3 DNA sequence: TGTGCCAGCAGCCAAGAGGCTAGCAGGAGGTCCTACGAGCAGTACTTC. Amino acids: CASSQEASRRSYEQYF.

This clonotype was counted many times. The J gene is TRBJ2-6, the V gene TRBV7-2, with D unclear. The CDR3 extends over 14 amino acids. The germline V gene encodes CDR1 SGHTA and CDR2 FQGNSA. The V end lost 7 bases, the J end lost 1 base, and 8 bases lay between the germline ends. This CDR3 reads CASTTISGANVLTF. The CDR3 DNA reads TGTGCCAGCACCACCATTTCTGGGGCCAACGTCCTGACTTTC.

The CDR3: CASSYSGQGYNSPLHF. As DNA, the CDR3 is TGTGCCAGCAGTTACTCGGGGCAGGGTTATAATTCACCCCTCCACTTT. J is TRBJ1-6 and V is TRBV12-3 or TRBV12-4; perhaps TRBD1 as D (5 bases). Trimming removed 4 bases from V and 4 bases from J, with 14 bases in between. There are 16 residues in the CDR3.

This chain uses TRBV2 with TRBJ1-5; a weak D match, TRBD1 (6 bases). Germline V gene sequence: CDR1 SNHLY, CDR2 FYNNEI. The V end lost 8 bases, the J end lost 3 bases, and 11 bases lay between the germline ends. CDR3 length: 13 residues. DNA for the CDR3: TGTGCCAGCCGGGGGCCCTACAATCAGCCCCAGCATTTT. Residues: CASRGPYNQPQHF. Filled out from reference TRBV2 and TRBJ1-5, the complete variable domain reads EPEVTQTPSHQVTQMGQEVILRCVPISNHLYFYWYRQILGQKVEFLVSFYNNEISEKSEIFDDQFSVERPDGSNFTLKIRSTKLEDSAMYFCASRGPYNQPQHFGDGTRLSIL.

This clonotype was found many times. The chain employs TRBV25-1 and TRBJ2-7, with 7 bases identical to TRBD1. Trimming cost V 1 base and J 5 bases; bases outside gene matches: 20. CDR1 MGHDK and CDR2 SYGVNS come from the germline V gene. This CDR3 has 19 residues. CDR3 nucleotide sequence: TGTGCCAGCAGTGAATCCTCCGGCCGGCAACAGGGGAAGAGACACGAGCAGTACTTC. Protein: CASSESSGRQQGKRHEQYF.

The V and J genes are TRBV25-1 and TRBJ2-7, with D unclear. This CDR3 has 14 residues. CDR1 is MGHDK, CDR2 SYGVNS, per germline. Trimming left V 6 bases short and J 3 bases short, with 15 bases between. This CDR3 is CASSQDGFYYEQYF. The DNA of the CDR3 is TGTGCCAGCAGCCAAGACGGTTTCTACTACGAGCAGTACTTC.

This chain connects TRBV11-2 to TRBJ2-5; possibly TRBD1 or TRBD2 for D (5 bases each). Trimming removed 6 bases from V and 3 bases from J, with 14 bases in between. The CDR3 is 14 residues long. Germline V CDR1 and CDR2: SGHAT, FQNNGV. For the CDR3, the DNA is TGTGCCAGCAGTTTAAGGGACGGAGAAGAGACCCAGTACTTC. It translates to CASSLRDGEETQYF.

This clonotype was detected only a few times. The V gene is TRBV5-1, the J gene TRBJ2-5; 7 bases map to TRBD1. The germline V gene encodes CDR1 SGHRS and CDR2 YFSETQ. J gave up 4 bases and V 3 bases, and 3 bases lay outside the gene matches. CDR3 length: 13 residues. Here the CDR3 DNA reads TGCGCCAGCAGCTCCCGGGACAGAGAGACCCAGTACTTC. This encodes CASSSRDRETQYF.

CDR3 loop: CASSWRQDTEAFF. The CDR3 coding sequence is TGTGCCAGCAGTTGGAGACAGGACACTGAAGCTTTCTTT. V usage is TRBV6-6 and J usage is TRBJ1-1, with D possibly TRBD1 on 6 matching bases. CDR1 is MNHNY and CDR2 is SVGAGI in the germline V gene (reference sequence). The V gene lost 4 bases and the J gene lost 3 bases, with 9 bases spanning the gap. This CDR3 has 13 residues.

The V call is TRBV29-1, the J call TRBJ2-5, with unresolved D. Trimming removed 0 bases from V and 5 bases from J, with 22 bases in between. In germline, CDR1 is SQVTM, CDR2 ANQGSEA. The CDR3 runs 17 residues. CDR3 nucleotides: TGCAGCGTTGAAGAACAAACCCCTAGTCCCTCTGGGGAGACCCAGTACTTC. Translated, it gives CSVEEQTPSPSGETQYF. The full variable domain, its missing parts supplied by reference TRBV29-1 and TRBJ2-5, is SAVISQKPSRDICQRGTSLTIQCQVDSQVTMMFWYRQQPGQSLTLIATANQGSEATYESGFVIDKFPISRPNLTFSTLTVSNMSPEDSSIYLCSVEEQTPSPSGETQYFGPGTRLLVL.

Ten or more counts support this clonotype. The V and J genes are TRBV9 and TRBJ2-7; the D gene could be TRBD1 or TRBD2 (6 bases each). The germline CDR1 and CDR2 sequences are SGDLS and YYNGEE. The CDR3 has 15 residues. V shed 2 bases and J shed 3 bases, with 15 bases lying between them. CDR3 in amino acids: CASSVTGGRFYEQYF. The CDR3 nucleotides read TGTGCCAGCAGCGTGACCGGGGGCCGATTCTACGAGCAGTACTTC. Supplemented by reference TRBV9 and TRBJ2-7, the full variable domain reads DSGVTQTPKHLITATGQRVTLRCSPRSGDLSVYWYQQSLDQGLQFLIQYYNGEERAKGNILERFSAQQFPDLHSELNLSSLELGDSALYFCASSVTGGRFYEQYFGPGTRLTVT.

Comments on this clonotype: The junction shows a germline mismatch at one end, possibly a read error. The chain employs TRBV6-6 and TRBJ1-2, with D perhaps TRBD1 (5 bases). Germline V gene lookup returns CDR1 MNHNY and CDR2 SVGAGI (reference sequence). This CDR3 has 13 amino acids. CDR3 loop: CVSSYSAGNGYTF. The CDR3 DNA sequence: TGTGTCAGCAGTTACTCCGCAGGGAATGGCTACACCTTC.

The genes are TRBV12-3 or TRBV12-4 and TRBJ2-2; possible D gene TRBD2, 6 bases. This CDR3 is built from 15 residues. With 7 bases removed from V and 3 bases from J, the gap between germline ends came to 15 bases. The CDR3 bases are TGTGCCAGCATTTTGAGGGACTCTCACACCGGGGAGCTGTTTTTT. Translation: CASILRDSHTGELFF.

This CDR3 reads CASSLAQGAHGYTF. In DNA, the CDR3 is TGTGCCAGCAGCTTAGCCCAGGGGGCGCATGGCTACACCTTC. The chain recombines TRBV7-8 with TRBJ1-2; TRBD1 matches at 8 bases. This CDR3 region has 14 residues. V lost 0 bases to trimming and J lost 6 bases; unmatched junction nucleotides: 3. In germline, CDR1 is SGHVS, CDR2 FQNEAQ.

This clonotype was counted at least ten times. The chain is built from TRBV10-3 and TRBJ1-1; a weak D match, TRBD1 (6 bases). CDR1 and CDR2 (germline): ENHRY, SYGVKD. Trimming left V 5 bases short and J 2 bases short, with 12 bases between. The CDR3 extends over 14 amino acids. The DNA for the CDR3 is TGTGCCATCAGTCCAGGGGCTCCAAACACTGAAGCTTTCTTT. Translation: CAISPGAPNTEAFF.

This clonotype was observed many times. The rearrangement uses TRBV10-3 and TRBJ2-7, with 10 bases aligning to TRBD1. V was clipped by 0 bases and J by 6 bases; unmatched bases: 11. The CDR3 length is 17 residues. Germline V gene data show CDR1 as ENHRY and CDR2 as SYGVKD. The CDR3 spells CAISESLLRQGAIEQYF. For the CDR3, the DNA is TGTGCCATCAGTGAGTCGCTCTTAAGACAGGGGGCGATCGAGCAGTACTTC.

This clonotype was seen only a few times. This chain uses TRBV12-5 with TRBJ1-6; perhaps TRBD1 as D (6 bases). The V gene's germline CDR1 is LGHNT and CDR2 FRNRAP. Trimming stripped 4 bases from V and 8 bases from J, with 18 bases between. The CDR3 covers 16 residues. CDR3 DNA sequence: TGTGCTAGTGGTTCGATGACAGGCCAGGGGCATTCACCCCTCCACTTT. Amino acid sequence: CASGSMTGQGHSPLHF.

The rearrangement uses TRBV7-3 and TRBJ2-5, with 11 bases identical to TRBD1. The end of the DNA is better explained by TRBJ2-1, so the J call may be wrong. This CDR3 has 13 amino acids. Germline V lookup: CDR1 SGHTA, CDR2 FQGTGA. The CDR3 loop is CASSWDRGSEQFF. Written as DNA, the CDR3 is TGTGCCAGCAGCTGGGACAGGGGGAGTGAGCAGTTCTTC.

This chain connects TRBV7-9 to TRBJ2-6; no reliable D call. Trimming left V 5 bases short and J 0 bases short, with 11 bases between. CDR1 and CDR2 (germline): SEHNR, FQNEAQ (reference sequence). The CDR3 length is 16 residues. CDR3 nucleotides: TGTGCCAGCAGCCGTATCGGCCCCTCTGGGGCCAACGTCCTGACTTTC. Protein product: CASSRIGPSGANVLTF. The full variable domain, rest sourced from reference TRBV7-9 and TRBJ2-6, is DTGVSQNPRHKITKRGQNVTFRCDPISEHNRLYWYRQTLGQGPEFLTYFQNEAQLEKSRLLSDRFSAERPKGSFSTLEIQRTEQGDSAMYLCASSRIGPSGANVLTFGAGSRLTVL.

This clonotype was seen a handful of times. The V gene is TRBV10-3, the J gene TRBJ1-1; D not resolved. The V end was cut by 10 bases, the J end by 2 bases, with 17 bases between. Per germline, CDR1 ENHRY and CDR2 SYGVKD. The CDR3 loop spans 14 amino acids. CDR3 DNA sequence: TGTGCCAGCAGCGGGGTTTCCCCTAACACTGAAGCTTTCTTT. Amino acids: CASSGVSPNTEAFF.

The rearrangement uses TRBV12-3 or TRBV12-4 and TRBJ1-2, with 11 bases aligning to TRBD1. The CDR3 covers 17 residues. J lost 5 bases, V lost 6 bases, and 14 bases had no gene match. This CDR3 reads CASRSDRGQTRMYGYTF. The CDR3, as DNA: TGTGCCAGCAGATCGGACAGGGGGCAGACTCGGATGTATGGCTACACCTTC.